This T cell receptor (beta chain) was recorded in a study of cytotoxic CD8 clonotypes in ibrutinib-treated CLL. Overall study: Some 25 partial and 2 complete responses; at median 68 months, about 14 remitted, some twelve progressed. Samples averaged approximately 260,000 productive templates and tens of thousands of productive rearrangements. Overall study results and limits: With treatment, public clonotypes, which were uncommon, either contracted or remained stable. Clonality was higher at ibrutinib response and returned toward baseline at progression.

This clone appeared a few times. Antigen unknown. Trimming pared 3 bases from V and 4 bases from J, leaving 16 bases between. The CDR3 has 15 amino acids. Germline CDR1 is SGHTA and CDR2 is FQGNSA. TCRdb's copy holds only in-frame clones and misses some; the assay was immunoSEQ multiplex PCR. The sample holds 300,000 to 350,000 clones; roughly 80% are singletons and the top ten take over 5%. The material was PBMCs, obtained before ibrutinib treatment. This TCR came from a human donor with chronic lymphocytic leukemia. The chain is built from TRBV7-2 and TRBJ2-7; D is perhaps TRBD2 (6 bases). This CDR3 is CASSFHTPGVYEQYF. CDR3 bases: TGTGCCAGCAGCTTTCATACACCGGGGGTTTACGAGCAGTACTTC. The variable domain in full, completed from reference TRBV7-2 and TRBJ2-7, reads GAGVSQSPSNKVTEKGKDVELRCDPISGHTALYWYRQSLGQGLEFLIYFQGNSAPDKSGLPSDRFSAERTGGSVSTLTIQRTQQEDSAVYLCASSFHTPGVYEQYFGPGTRLTVT.